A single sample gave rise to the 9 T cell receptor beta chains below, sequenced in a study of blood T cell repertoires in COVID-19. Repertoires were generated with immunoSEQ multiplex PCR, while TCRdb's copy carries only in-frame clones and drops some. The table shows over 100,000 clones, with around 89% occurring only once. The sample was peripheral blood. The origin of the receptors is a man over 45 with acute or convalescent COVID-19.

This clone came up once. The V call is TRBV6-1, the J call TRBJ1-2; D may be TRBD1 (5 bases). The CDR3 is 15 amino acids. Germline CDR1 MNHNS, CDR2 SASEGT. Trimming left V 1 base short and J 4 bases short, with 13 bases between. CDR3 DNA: TGTGCCAGCAGTGAAGGGGGCGTCTACTCCTATGGCTACACCTTC. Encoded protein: CASSEGGVYSYGYTF.

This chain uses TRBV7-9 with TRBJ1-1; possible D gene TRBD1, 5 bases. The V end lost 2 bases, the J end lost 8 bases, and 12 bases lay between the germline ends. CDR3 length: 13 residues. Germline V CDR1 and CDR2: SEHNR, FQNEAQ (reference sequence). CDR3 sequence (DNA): TGTGCCAGCAGCTTATCAGGGTACGTCGAAGCTTTCTTT. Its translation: CASSLSGYVEAFF.

The DNA for the CDR3 is TGTGCCAGCTCACCGGGGGGGCAAGGCTACACCTTC. This encodes CASSPGGQGYTF. V gene TRBV18 combines with J gene TRBJ1-2; TRBD1 is a possible D gene (6 bases). Deletions cut 3 bases from V and 8 bases from J, with 10 bases between. Germline CDR1 and CDR2: KGHSH and LQKENI. The CDR3 runs to 12 residues.

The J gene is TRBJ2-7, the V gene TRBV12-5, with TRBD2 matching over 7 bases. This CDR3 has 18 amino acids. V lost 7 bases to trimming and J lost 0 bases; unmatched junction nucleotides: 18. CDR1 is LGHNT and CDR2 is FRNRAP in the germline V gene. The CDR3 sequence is CASAPGAGEWTGSYEQYF. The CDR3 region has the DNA TGTGCTAGTGCCCCTGGGGCGGGAGAGTGGACCGGCTCCTACGAGCAGTACTTC.

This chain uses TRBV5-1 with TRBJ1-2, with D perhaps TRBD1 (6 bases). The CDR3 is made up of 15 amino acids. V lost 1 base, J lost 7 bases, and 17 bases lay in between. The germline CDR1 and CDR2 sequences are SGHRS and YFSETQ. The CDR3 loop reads CASSLRTVSPSGYTF. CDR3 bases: TGCGCCAGCAGCTTGCGGACAGTTTCTCCGAGTGGCTACACCTTC.

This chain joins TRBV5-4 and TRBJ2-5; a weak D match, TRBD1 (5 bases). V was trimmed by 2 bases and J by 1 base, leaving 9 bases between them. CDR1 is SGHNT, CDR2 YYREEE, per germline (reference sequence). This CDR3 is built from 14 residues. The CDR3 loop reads CASSLQAVQETQYF. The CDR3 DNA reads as TGTGCCAGCAGCTTACAGGCGGTCCAAGAGACCCAGTACTTC.

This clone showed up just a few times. The CDR3 coding sequence is TGTGCCATCAGTGTTAGGACTACTCTTAATGAGCAGTTCTTC. It translates to CAISVRTTLNEQFF. The chain has TRBV10-3 and TRBJ2-1; weak D call: TRBD2 (6 bases). This CDR3 region has 14 residues. CDR1 is ENHRY, CDR2 SYGVKD, per germline. V gave up 4 bases and J gave up 7 bases, with 14 bases separating them.

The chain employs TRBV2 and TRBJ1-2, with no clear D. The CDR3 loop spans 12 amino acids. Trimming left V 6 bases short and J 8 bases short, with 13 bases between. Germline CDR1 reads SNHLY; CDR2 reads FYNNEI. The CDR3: CASRTGSLGYTF. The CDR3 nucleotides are TGTGCCAGCAGAACTGGTTCTCTCGGCTACACCTTC. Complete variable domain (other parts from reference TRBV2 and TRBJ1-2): EPEVTQTPSHQVTQMGQEVILRCVPISNHLYFYWYRQILGQKVEFLVSFYNNEISEKSEIFDDQFSVERPDGSNFTLKIRSTKLEDSAMYFCASRTGSLGYTFGSGTRLTVV.

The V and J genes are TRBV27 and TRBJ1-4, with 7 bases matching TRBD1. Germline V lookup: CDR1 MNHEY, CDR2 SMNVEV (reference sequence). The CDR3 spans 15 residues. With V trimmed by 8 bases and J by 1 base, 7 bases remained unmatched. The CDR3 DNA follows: TGTGCCAGCCTTAAGAGACAGGGAACTAATGAAAAACTGTTTTTT. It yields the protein CASLKRQGTNEKLFF.